A single sample gave rise to the 27 T cell receptor beta chains below, sequenced in a study of shared T cell receptors in the human thymus (dated by TCRdb to the early 2020s). Library method: the immunoSEQ multiplex PCR assay. TCRdb's version of the immuneACCESS table is confined to in-frame rearrangements and falls short of the full clone set. An unresolved V gene accounts for under half of the shortfall where checked; the remainder is of unknown origin. This sample gives roughly 410,000 clones in total; roughly 94% of them show up just once. The ten largest clones add up to approximately 0.02% of the sample. The sequencing sample was made of thymocytes. These receptors were collected from a human donor.

The CDR3 loop is CASSQDPPWDAGELFF. DNA for the CDR3: TGCGCCAGCAGCCAAGATCCCCCCTGGGACGCCGGGGAGCTGTTTTTT. The V call is TRBV4-1, the J call TRBJ2-2; tentatively, D is TRBD1 or TRBD2 (5 bases each). V lost 0 bases to trimming and J lost 6 bases, with 14 bases between them. The CDR3 extends over 16 amino acids. The germline CDR1 and CDR2 sequences are MGHRA and YSYEKL.

V is TRBV19 and J is TRBJ1-5; 8 bases fit TRBD1. Losses at the gene ends were 6 bases for V and 3 bases for J; bases not matched to a gene: 4. From germline, CDR1 is LNHDA and CDR2 SQIVND (reference sequence). The CDR3 covers 14 residues. The CDR3 region has the DNA TGTGCCAGTAGGGACAGGGCTTACAATCAGCCCCAGCATTTT. This encodes CASRDRAYNQPQHF.

The gene calls are TRBV6-5 and TRBJ2-7; D is possibly TRBD2 (6 bases). V was trimmed by 6 bases and J by 1 base, leaving 10 bases between them. Germline V CDR1 and CDR2: MNHEY, SVGAGI. The CDR3 has 13 amino acids. The CDR3: CASSGGWSYEQYF. Written as DNA, the CDR3 is TGTGCCAGCAGCGGAGGGTGGTCCTACGAGCAGTACTTC.

J is TRBJ1-4 and V is TRBV11-2; tentative D call: TRBD1 (5 bases). The CDR3 spans 15 residues. Trimming stripped 11 bases from V and 0 bases from J, with 16 bases between. The germline CDR1 and CDR2 sequences are SGHAT and FQNNGV. CDR3: CASGGTTATNEKLFF. The CDR3 DNA reads as TGTGCCTCCGGGGGAACTACCGCAACTAATGAAAAACTGTTTTTT. Together with reference TRBV11-2 and TRBJ1-4, the CDR3 gives the full variable domain: EAGVAQSPRYKIIEKRQSVAFWCNPISGHATLYWYQQILGQGPKLLIQFQNNGVVDDSQLPKDRFSAERLKGVDSTLKIQPAKLEDSAVYLCASGGTTATNEKLFFGSGTQLSVL.

This chain uses TRBV23-1 with TRBJ2-7; 8 positions match TRBD1. TRBV23-1 falls under the ORF class, with uncertain function. CDR3 size: 15 residues. J lost 3 bases, V lost 0 bases, and 4 bases had no gene match. Here the CDR3 DNA reads TGCGCCAGCAGTCAATCGCCGGGACAGGTCTACGAGCAGTACTTC. Translated: CASSQSPGQVYEQYF.

The rearrangement uses TRBV11-3 and TRBJ1-3, with D uncertain. Germline CDR1 is SGHNT and CDR2 is YENEEA. Deletions cut 5 bases from V and 8 bases from J, with 16 bases between. The CDR3 loop spans 14 amino acids. The CDR3 spells CASSARSSEDTIYF. The CDR3 DNA sequence: TGTGCCAGCAGCGCGAGATCATCTGAGGACACCATATATTTT.

This chain uses TRBV6-1 with TRBJ2-7; 10 bases are shared with TRBD1. In germline, CDR1 is MNHNS, CDR2 SASEGT. V shed 10 bases and J 6 bases; nucleotides not matched to a gene: 12. This CDR3 comprises 14 residues. In nucleotides, the CDR3 is TGTGCCACCAACCGGGACAGGGGAAGGGGCGAGCAGTACTTC. Its translation is CATNRDRGRGEQYF.

This chain joins TRBV28 and TRBJ1-5, with 9 bases matching TRBD1. Trimming removed 6 bases from V and 0 bases from J; junction bases left unmatched: 3. This CDR3 comprises 15 residues. The germline V gene encodes CDR1 MDHEN and CDR2 SYDVKM. The CDR3 loop reads CASRPTGGSNQPQHF. The CDR3 coding sequence is TGTGCCAGCAGGCCGACAGGGGGTAGCAATCAGCCCCAGCATTTT. Drawing the rest from reference TRBV28 and TRBJ1-5, the complete variable domain is DVKVTQSSRYLVKRTGEKVFLECVQDMDHENMFWYRQDPGLGLRLIYFSYDVKMKEKGDIPEGYSVSREKKERFSLILESASTNQTSMYLCASRPTGGSNQPQHFGDGTRLSIL.

This rearrangement joins TRBV10-1 to TRBJ1-1; D ambiguous. The germline V and J ends were trimmed by 6 bases and 1 base, with 21 bases remaining between them. The CDR3 runs 17 residues. CDR1 is WNHNN, CDR2 SYGVQD, per germline (reference sequence). CDR3 nucleotide sequence: TGCGCCAGCAGGGCCCCTCCCTATATCCTGCCGAACACTGAAGCTTTCTTT. It codes for CASRAPPYILPNTEAFF.

The V gene is TRBV28, the J gene TRBJ1-1, with D maybe TRBD1 (5 bases). The CDR3 spans 13 residues. Trimming took off 3 bases at V and 3 bases at J, with 8 bases between the two ends. The germline V gene encodes CDR1 MDHEN and CDR2 SYDVKM. CDR3 in amino acids: CASSLGGDTEAFF. The CDR3 DNA reads TGTGCCAGCAGTTTGGGAGGGGACACTGAAGCTTTCTTT.

The chain recombines TRBV27 with TRBJ2-3, with D perhaps TRBD1 (6 bases). CDR1 is MNHEY and CDR2 is SMNVEV in the germline V gene (reference sequence). V was trimmed by 2 bases and J by 4 bases, leaving 10 bases between them. This CDR3 region has 14 residues. The CDR3 loop reads CASSLLPGADTQYF. CDR3 nucleotide sequence: TGTGCCAGCAGTTTACTTCCAGGGGCAGATACGCAGTATTTT.

The chain joins TRBV20-1 to TRBJ2-7, with D tentatively TRBD2 (6 bases). The CDR3 totals 11 residues. Germline V gene data show CDR1 as DFQATT and CDR2 as SNEGSKA (reference sequence). V was clipped by 5 bases and J by 5 bases, with 10 bases between them. As DNA, the CDR3 is TGCAGTGCTGAAGGGGAGGACGAGCAGTACTTC. The encoded protein is CSAEGEDEQYF.

CDR3: CASSYGREGAFF. CDR3 sequence (DNA): TGTGCCAGCAGCTACGGACGCGAGGGAGCTTTCTTT. The chain recombines TRBV28 with TRBJ1-1; D gene uncertain. V lost 6 bases, J lost 10 bases, and 15 bases lay in between. Germline assignment: CDR1 MDHEN and CDR2 SYDVKM. The CDR3 contains 12 residues.

The chain recombines TRBV5-6 with TRBJ2-1, with D unresolved. Germline assignment: CDR1 SGHDT and CDR2 YYEEEE. Trimming removed 3 bases from V and 10 bases from J, with 17 bases in between. The CDR3 totals 14 residues. The CDR3 coding sequence is TGTGCCAGCAGCTCGGCGACTTGGGTGGTGGAGCAGTTCTTC. Amino acid sequence: CASSSATWVVEQFF.

This clone occurred once. This sample also contains other DNA sequences that code for the same CDR3. The V call is TRBV27, the J call TRBJ1-5; D remains unclear. Trimming stripped 4 bases from V and 0 bases from J, with 4 bases between. CDR1 is MNHEY, CDR2 SMNVEV, per germline (reference sequence). CDR3 length: 13 amino acids. The DNA for the CDR3 is TGTGCCAGCAGTTCCATTAGCAATCAGCCCCAGCATTTT. Amino acid sequence: CASSSISNQPQHF.

V and J are TRBV27 and TRBJ2-7; TRBD2 agrees at 9 bases. The germline CDR1 and CDR2 sequences are MNHEY and SMNVEV (reference sequence). The CDR3 spans 16 residues. V was pared by 6 bases and J by 2 bases, with 11 bases of the junction left unmatched. The CDR3 protein is CASSPLAGVGPYEQYF. The CDR3 nucleotides read TGTGCCAGCAGCCCTTTAGCGGGAGTGGGTCCCTACGAGCAGTACTTC.

V is TRBV28 and J is TRBJ2-7, with 9 bases fitting TRBD1. V was clipped by 3 bases and J by 7 bases; unmatched bases: 10. CDR1 is MDHEN, CDR2 SYDVKM, per germline. This CDR3 is built from 15 residues. CDR3 region: CASSFTGTGSWEQYF. The CDR3 DNA follows: TGTGCCAGCAGTTTCACCGGGACAGGGTCGTGGGAGCAGTACTTC.

The chain employs TRBV10-1 and TRBJ1-1; a possible D gene is TRBD1 (6 bases). The germline V gene has CDR1 WNHNN and CDR2 SYGVQD (reference sequence). V lost 5 bases and J 4 bases, leaving 26 bases between the germline ends. CDR3 size: 18 residues. CDR3 protein: CASSLDLDSRDNSTEAFF. The CDR3, as DNA: TGCGCCAGCAGTCTCGACTTAGACTCTCGGGACAACTCCACTGAAGCTTTCTTT.

The V call is TRBV9, the J call TRBJ2-1; perhaps TRBD2 as D (5 bases). This CDR3 comprises 15 residues. V lost 1 base and J lost 0, with 8 bases in between. The germline CDR1 and CDR2 sequences are SGDLS and YYNGEE. The CDR3 reads CASSVRERSYNEQFF. The CDR3 DNA reads as TGTGCCAGCAGCGTAAGGGAGCGCTCCTACAATGAGCAGTTCTTC.

The chain couples TRBV27 to TRBJ1-1, with 8 bases lining up with TRBD1. The germline gives CDR1 MNHEY, CDR2 SMNVEV (reference sequence). Trimming cost V 3 bases and J 0 bases; bases outside gene matches: 6. CDR3 size: 16 residues. For the CDR3, the DNA is TGTGCCAGCAGTTTGACAGGGGCGGGATTGAACACTGAAGCTTTCTTT. It translates to CASSLTGAGLNTEAFF.

Concerning this clone itself: Compared with germline, one end of the junction differs, possibly owing to a read error. The rearrangement joins TRBV5-4 to TRBJ2-7; 7 bases are shared with TRBD2. This CDR3 contains 15 residues. From germline, CDR1 is SGHNT and CDR2 YYREEE (reference sequence). The CDR3 region is CASGFRAGASYEQYF. The DNA for the CDR3 is TGTGCCAGCGGCTTCAGGGCGGGAGCGTCCTACGAGCAGTACTTC.

This clone was picked up one time. The V gene is TRBV19, the J gene TRBJ1-5, with D maybe TRBD1 (6 bases). Trimming took 0 bases from V and 4 from J, leaving 13 bases between them. Germline assignment: CDR1 LNHDA and CDR2 SQIVND (reference sequence). The CDR3 is 16 amino acids. CDR3 in DNA: TGTGCCAGTAGTATAGAGGGGGGGGCGATAAATCAGCCCCAGCATTTT. As protein: CASSIEGGAINQPQHF.

This clone has more than one count but fewer than ten. The CDR3 DNA sequence: TGTGCCAGCACCCCAGCAAGGGGGGATGCCTACGAGCAGTACTTC. Its protein product is CASTPARGDAYEQYF. This chain joins TRBV7-2 and TRBJ2-7; D might be TRBD1 or TRBD2, each matching 6 bases. The CDR3 is 15 amino acids. Germline assignment: CDR1 SGHTA and CDR2 FQGNSA. V lost 7 bases and J lost 2, with 18 bases in between.

The chain uses TRBV9 and TRBJ2-3; D tentatively fits TRBD1 or TRBD2 (5 bases each). V lost 0 bases and J lost 10, with 21 bases in between. The CDR3 runs to 16 residues. Germline V lookup: CDR1 SGDLS, CDR2 YYNGEE. The CDR3 here is CASSVASRDGPMAQYF. The CDR3 nucleotides read TGTGCCAGCAGCGTAGCTTCCCGGGACGGCCCCATGGCGCAGTATTTT.

V gene TRBV28 combines with J gene TRBJ2-7; no clear D. This CDR3 comprises 14 residues. Trimming removed 7 bases at V and 4 bases at J, with 17 bases between. The V gene's germline CDR1 is MDHEN and CDR2 SYDVKM. CDR3 in DNA: TGTGCCAGCACTCCTCTGGGTGAGCATTACGAGCAGTACTTC. As protein: CASTPLGEHYEQYF.

V is TRBV29-1 and J is TRBJ2-7; 9 bases are shared with TRBD1. With V trimmed by 4 bases and J by 2 bases, 9 bases remained unmatched. Germline loops: CDR1 SQVTM, CDR2 ANQGSEA. The CDR3 spans 15 residues. The CDR3 DNA reads as TGCAGCGTTGGGGTCGGGACAGGGACCCCCTACGAGCAGTACTTC. It codes for CSVGVGTGTPYEQYF.

The J gene is TRBJ2-5, the V gene TRBV15; either TRBD1 or TRBD2 may supply D (5 bases each). CDR3 length: 14 amino acids. V gave up 6 bases and J gave up 5 bases, with 16 bases separating them. Germline CDR1 LNHNV, CDR2 YYDKDF (reference sequence). The CDR3 DNA is TGTGCCACCAGTAAGGGGAGAGGTAGGGAGACCCAGTACTTC. Encoded protein: CATSKGRGRETQYF.